This T cell receptor beta chain was observed in a study of T cell responses to AZD1222 COVID-19 vaccine. The germline V gene has CDR1 SGHRS and CDR2 YFSETQ. V was pared by 1 base and J by 0 bases, with 16 bases between. This CDR3 comprises 18 residues. As concerns this clone: Its matching antigen is unknown.

Only in-frame clones appear in the TCRdb table, and some are missing; sequencing was by immunoSEQ multiplex PCR. This repertoire shows more than 85,000 clones, around nine tenths found once; its top ten account for about a sixth. Study outcomes and limitations: Spike as a whole was targeted by vaccine-associated CD4 TCRs, dominant at 160-218 and 743-854.

The source material was peripheral blood, sampled on day 0 of AZD1222 vaccination. J is TRBJ2-2 and V is TRBV5-1; D may be TRBD1 or TRBD2 (6 bases each). The TCR comes from an adult in good health. The CDR3 nucleotides read TGCGCCAGCAGCTTGAGGGGGGCGGCACCCCCGAACACCGGGGAGCTGTTTTTT. It specifies CASSLRGAAPPNTGELFF. The full variable domain, with the rest looked up from reference TRBV5-1 and TRBJ2-2, is KAGVTQTPRYLIKTRGQQVTLSCSPISGHRSVSWYQQTPGQGLQFLFEYFSETQRNKGNFPGRFSGRQFSNSRSEMNVSTLELGDSALYLCASSLRGAAPPNTGELFFGEGSRLTVL.